These T cell receptor beta chains were read from a single sample in a study of OX40 agonist ivuxolimab in advanced cancers. Profiled with immunoSEQ multiplex PCR; TCRdb holds only in-frame clones, not every one. The sample yields some 45,000 clones, 86% seen once. The sequencing used CD4+ or CD8+ T cells sorted from blood, collected in a trial of the OX40 agonist ivuxolimab. Receptors were obtained from an adult with an advanced solid tumor such as melanoma, head and neck, liver or kidney cancer. The CDR3 runs from the conserved cysteine through the conserved F or W.

TRBJ1-1,TRBV27,14,CASSETGVNTEAFF
TRBJ1-1,TRBV5-4,17,CASSLDLETIMNTEAFF
TRBJ2-7,TRBV27,15,CASSPRGLAPYEQYF
TRBJ2-7,TRBV5-1,14,CASSIGTGPYEQYF
TRBJ1-2,TRBV9,12,CASSGPGSTYTF
TRBJ1-3,TRBV5-4,15,CASSLEGGPGNTIYF
TRBJ1-1,TRBV11-2,14,CASSPHRAWAEAFF
TRBJ1-1,TRBV9,15,CASSSTTGRNTEAFF
TRBJ2-3,TRBV6-5,14,CASSPLGPTDTQYF
TRBJ1-3,TRBV19,15,CASSMFHRDGNTIYF
TRBJ2-7,TRBV28,13,CATNRDRSYEQYF
TRBJ1-2,TRBV9,14,CASSVDSVFNGYTF
TRBJ2-2,TRBV28,14,CAILGGPRTGELFF
TRBJ1-2,TRBV7-2,12,CASSLTGDGYTF
TRBJ1-1,TRBV6-5,12,CASSYSGEEAFF
TRBJ2-3,TRBV19,14,CATRRGGAADTQYF
TRBJ1-5,TRBV5-6,14,CARREGKMDQPQHF
TRBJ2-1,TRBV9,14,CASSLEGSYNEQFF
TRBJ2-7,TRBV11-3,13,CASSTPGDYEQYF
TRBJ1-2,TRBV9,13,CASQYGLGYGYTF
TRBJ2-2,TRBV6-5,14,CASATVRSAGELFF
TRBJ1-1,TRBV7-8,16,CASSPRAGARGTEAFF
TRBJ1-1,TRBV6-1,10,CATEGTEAFF
TRBJ1-4,TRBV28,13,CASSPYFDEKLFF
TRBJ1-1,TRBV27,14,CASSHWTENTEAFF
TRBJ1-2,TRBV13,14,CASSLAGGLRGYTF
TRBJ1-5,TRBV4-3,15,CASSQDRFSNQPQHF
TRBJ2-4,TRBV4-3,13,CASSPSLANIQYF
TRBJ2-7,TRBV11-2,11,CASSSSYEQYF